This record concerns one T cell receptor (beta chain) sequence. CDR1 and CDR2 from the germline V gene are SGHNT and YYREEE (reference sequence). The length of the CDR3 is 17 residues. V gave up 4 bases and J gave up 4 bases, with 21 bases separating them. These data originate in a study of blood T cell repertoires in COVID-19. Across the whole study: The cDNA or gDNA used as material had been derived from T cells, B-cell-depleted T cells, or PBMCs.

As originally analysed: How many nucleated cells were present was estimated from reference gene primer amplification. Generated by immunoSEQ multiplex PCR, the TCRdb table keeps only in-frame clones and is missing some. The V and J calls and the clone size are those of that table, but D and trimming were determined from the DNA. The sample has over 200,000 clones, 75% to 90% seen once. Participants were aged 18 to 89 years, lived in 24 US areas, and enrolled virtually. Assignments of participants to cohorts depended upon their own reported clinical history. The chain is built from TRBV5-4 and TRBJ2-1; no reliable D call. Material for sequencing was PBMCs or T cells enriched from blood (not recorded which). The sequence was collected from a woman in her twenties or thirties who had been exposed to COVID-19. The CDR3 DNA sequence: TGTGCCAGCAGCACTCAGTTTGGAGCTCGAGATTACAATGAGCAGTTCTTC. This codes for CASSTQFGARDYNEQFF.